The rows below give T cell receptor beta chains drawn from one sample of a study of monozygotic twins with cystic fibrosis. Profiled with immunoSEQ multiplex PCR; TCRdb holds only in-frame clones, not every one. Here the sample spans 30,000 to 35,000 clones, just over 65% being singletons. The specimen was blood. The receptors were gathered from a girl aged 10 to 17 with cystic fibrosis. CDR3s include the opening cysteine and the closing phenylalanine or tryptophan. Fields, in order: clone size, D gene, J gene, V gene, CDR3 DNA, CDR3 protein. A D gene is named only where the DNA matches it firmly. Clone size is given for some rows only: seen once, a few or many times, or a class if the clone is expanded.

few,TRBD2,TRBJ2-2,TRBV6-4,TGTGCCAGCAGCGACCCCGGGACTAGCGGGAGGGCAGGTCTCAGGGACGGGGAGCTGTTTTTT,CASSDPGTSGRAGLRDGELFF
NA,NA,TRBJ2-2,TRBV9,TGTGCCAGCAGCGGCCTCGTGAATACGCCCGGGGAGCTGTTTTTT,CASSGLVNTPGELFF
NA,NA,TRBJ2-6,TRBV4-3,TGCGCCAGCAGCCAAGGGACTTTCTGGGGGTCTGGGGCCAACGTCCTGACTTTC,CASSQGTFWGSGANVLTF
once,TRBD1,TRBJ2-5,TRBV29-1,TGCAGCGTAGATCCGGGACAGGGAGAGACCCAGTACTTC,CSVDPGQGETQYF
NA,TRBD1,TRBJ2-2,TRBV7-2,TGTGCCAGCAGCGTAGATTATGACAGGGGGCGCGTCGGGGAGCTGTTTTTT,CASSVDYDRGRVGELFF
NA,NA,TRBJ1-2,TRBV20-1,TGCAGTGCTAGGATAGACAGGGGCTACACCTTC,CSARIDRGYTF
NA,NA,TRBJ2-7,TRBV7-8,TGTGCCAGCAGCTTAGGGGGAAAGACCTACGAGCAGTACTTC,CASSLGGKTYEQYF
few,NA,TRBJ1-1,TRBV4-1,TGCGCCAGCAGCCAAGTAGAGGGCAAATCTCGAGCTTTCTTT,CASSQVEGKSRAFF
NA,TRBD2,TRBJ2-7,TRBV7-2,TGTGCCAGCAGCTTAGGACTAGCGGGAGTAACGGGTGAGCAGTACTTC,CASSLGLAGVTGEQYF
NA,NA,TRBJ2-7,TRBV11-3,TGTGCCAGCAGTAGAGCGGGCTCCTACGAGCAGTACTTC,CASSRAGSYEQYF
NA,NA,TRBJ2-5,TRBV2,TGTGCCAGCAGTACGGCAGGGGTGGAGACCCAGTACTTC,CASSTAGVETQYF
NA,TRBD2,TRBJ2-1,TRBV6-5,TGTGCCAGCAGTTACGGGCGGGGGAGTTATGAGCAGTTCTTC,CASSYGRGSYEQFF
NA,NA,TRBJ2-3,TRBV6-6,TGTGCCAGCAGTTACGGTCAGGGGATTAGCACAGATACGCAGTATTTT,CASSYGQGISTDTQYF
NA,TRBD2,TRBJ2-5,TRBV5-6,TGTGCCAGCAGCAGGACTAGCGGGAGTAGTGTGGAGACCCAGTACTTC,CASSRTSGSSVETQYF
NA,NA,TRBJ2-1,TRBV5-6,TGTGCCAGCAGCTTGTTCAGGGGCGATGAGCAGTTCTTC,CASSLFRGDEQFF
once,NA,TRBJ2-3,TRBV9,TGTGCCAGCAGCGTTGAGGGGAGCACAGATACGCAGTATTTT,CASSVEGSTDTQYF
NA,NA,TRBJ2-1,TRBV4-3,TGCGCCAGCAGCCAAGCTCGCAGCTCCTACAATGAGCAGTTCTTC,CASSQARSSYNEQFF
few,NA,TRBJ1-1,TRBV6-1,TGTGCCAGCAACCAGGTTACTGAAGCTTTCTTT,CASNQVTEAFF
NA,NA,TRBJ2-5,TRBV25-1,TGTGCCAGCAGTGAAGGAGGGTTGGGGGAGACCCAGTACTTC,CASSEGGLGETQYF
few,NA,TRBJ1-2,TRBV11-2,TGTGCCAGCAGCCAACTAAACTATGGCTACACCTTC,CASSQLNYGYTF
NA,NA,TRBJ2-1,TRBV7-9,TGTGCCAGCAGCTTAGGCCTAGCCTTCTACAATGAGCAGTTCTTC,CASSLGLAFYNEQFF
NA,NA,TRBJ2-3,TRBV30,TGTGCCTGGAGCGGGGGTCGAGGCACAGATACGCAGTATTTT,CAWSGGRGTDTQYF
NA,NA,TRBJ1-5,TRBV27,TGTGCCAGCAGTTTAGGGGGGGCTCAGCCCCAGCATTTT,CASSLGGAQPQHF
NA,NA,TRBJ2-3,TRBV7-6,TGTGCCAGCAGAGCCCATACTAGCACAGATACGCAGTATTTT,CASRAHTSTDTQYF
few,TRBD1,TRBJ1-1,TRBV2,TGTGCCAGCAGGATCGACAGGGTTGAAGCTTTCTTT,CASRIDRVEAFF
NA,NA,TRBJ1-2,TRBV4-2,TGTGCCAGCAGCCAAGGACTTGGCTATGGCTACACCTTC,CASSQGLGYGYTF
NA,NA,TRBJ2-1,TRBV9,TGTGCCAGCAGCGGACTAGGAGTTGAGCAGTTCTTC,CASSGLGVEQFF
few,NA,TRBJ1-2,TRBV5-1,TGCGCCAGCAGCTTGGGTCGAGGGAGGGGAAGCTATGGCTACACCTTC,CASSLGRGRGSYGYTF
NA,NA,TRBJ1-4,TRBV4-2,TGTGCCAGCAGCCTCCGGGATTTAGCAACTAATGAAAAACTGTTTTTT,CASSLRDLATNEKLFF
NA,NA,TRBJ1-1,TRBV9,TGTGCCAGCAGCTATTCTTCAGCGAACACTGAAGCTTTCTTT,CASSYSSANTEAFF
NA,NA,TRBJ2-3,TRBV7-2,TGTGCCAGCAGCTTAGGCGGCTCTGGAGACTACCTGGGCACAGATACGCAGTATTTT,CASSLGGSGDYLGTDTQYF
NA,NA,TRBJ2-2,TRBV21-1,TGTGCCAGCAGCAAAGGACAGGGGGCCGACGGGGAGCTGTTTTTT,CASSKGQGADGELFF
NA,NA,TRBJ1-1,TRBV6-6,TGTGCCAGCAGCCTCATCCGTACGGTCACTGAAGCTTTCTTT,CASSLIRTVTEAFF
few,NA,TRBJ2-4,TRBV11-2,TGTGCCAGCAGCTGGATGACTGCCGCCAAAAACATTCAGTACTTC,CASSWMTAAKNIQYF
NA,TRBD1,TRBJ2-7,TRBV30,TGTGCCTGGGAAGGGGGACAGGGGGCCTACGAGCAGTACTTC,CAWEGGQGAYEQYF
NA,NA,TRBJ1-3,TRBV5-6,TGTGCCAGCAGCCCATGGACCGGCTCTGGAAACACCATATATTTT,CASSPWTGSGNTIYF
NA,NA,TRBJ2-7,TRBV6-6,TGTGCCAGCAGTTTCGCCCGAAGCTCCTACGAGCAGTACTTC,CASSFARSSYEQYF
NA,TRBD2,TRBJ2-7,TRBV7-2,TGTGCCAGCAGCCCTGGGACTAGCGGGAGAACTATCTTCGAGCAGTACTTC,CASSPGTSGRTIFEQYF
few,NA,TRBJ1-1,TRBV6-1,TGTGCCAGCAGTGAATTCCCCCCGGGACCAGGGACTGAAGCTTTCTTT,CASSEFPPGPGTEAFF
NA,NA,TRBJ1-2,TRBV7-2,TGTGCCAGCAGCTTAGTTGGCCAGCCCCGCTATGGCTACACCTTC,CASSLVGQPRYGYTF
NA,TRBD2,TRBJ2-1,TRBV29-1,TGCAGCGTCGTGCTAGCGGGAGGGGCGGACAATGAGCAGTTCTTC,CSVVLAGGADNEQFF
NA,NA,TRBJ2-7,TRBV30,TGTGCCTGGAGTGTTGGAGGGGGTCAATACGAGCAGTACTTC,CAWSVGGGQYEQYF
NA,NA,TRBJ1-2,TRBV7-9,TGTGCCAGCAGCCTGACCGCCCAAGCTGGATTGGCCGGCTACACCTTC,CASSLTAQAGLAGYTF
NA,NA,TRBJ2-6,TRBV7-9,TGTGCCAGCAGCTTAGGTGATGCGGGGGCCACTGGGGCCAACGTCCTGACTTTC,CASSLGDAGATGANVLTF
few,TRBD1,TRBJ1-5,TRBV15,TGTGCCACCAGCATGGACAGGGGCAATCAGCCCCAGCATTTT,CATSMDRGNQPQHF
NA,NA,TRBJ1-1,TRBV7-9,TGTGCCAGCAGCTTAGAAAGTGAAGCTTTCTTT,CASSLESEAFF
NA,TRBD2,TRBJ2-1,TRBV4-1,TGCGCCAGCAGCCAAGGACTAGCGGGATCCAGTGAGCAGTTCTTC,CASSQGLAGSSEQFF
NA,TRBD1,TRBJ1-2,TRBV5-1,TGCGCCAGCACCCTGGCCTTGACAGGGGATGGCTACACCTTC,CASTLALTGDGYTF
once,NA,TRBJ2-1,TRBV27,TGTGCCAGCAGTTCCGCTATGGATGAGCAGTTCTTC,CASSSAMDEQFF
NA,TRBD1,TRBJ1-2,TRBV4-1,TGCGCCAGCAGACGTACCCAGGGGGAAGGCTACACCTTC,CASRRTQGEGYTF
NA,NA,TRBJ1-1,TRBV6-1,TGTGCCAGCAGTGAAGGGACAATCACTGAAGCTTTCTTT,CASSEGTITEAFF
NA,NA,TRBJ1-2,TRBV9,TGTGCCAGCAGCGTAGCTCGTGTTTCCACCTTCTATGGCTACACCTTC,CASSVARVSTFYGYTF
NA,TRBD2,TRBJ2-7,TRBV4-3,TGCGCCAGCAGCCAAACGACTAGCGGGGCCTCCTACGAGCAGTACTTC,CASSQTTSGASYEQYF
NA,NA,TRBJ2-1,TRBV5-1,TGCGCCAGCAGCTTGGGTCAACAGGTGAACTCCTACAATGAGCAGTTCTTC,CASSLGQQVNSYNEQFF
NA,NA,TRBJ2-3,TRBV9,TGTGCCAGCAGCCCCCAGGGCTCAGTAGTGGATACGCAGTATTTT,CASSPQGSVVDTQYF
NA,NA,TRBJ1-1,TRBV6-5,TGTGCCAGCAGTTATTGGCAGGGTATGAGCACTGAAGCTTTCTTT,CASSYWQGMSTEAFF
once,TRBD1,TRBJ2-7,TRBV29-1,TGCAGCGTTGAGAGGGGAGTGGGGACAGATAGCTCCTACGAGCAGTACTTC,CSVERGVGTDSSYEQYF
once,TRBD2,TRBJ2-7,TRBV27,TGTGCCAGCAGTCAAGACCCACCTAGCGGAACCTACGAGCAGTACTTC,CASSQDPPSGTYEQYF
once,NA,TRBJ2-6,TRBV6-5,TGTGCCAGCAGATGGGAGACTGCTGGGGCCAACGTCCTGACTTTC,CASRWETAGANVLTF
few,TRBD1,TRBJ1-1,TRBV2,TGTGCCAGCAGTCCGCGTCCAGGGGGCGCGTGGGGGGCTTTCTTT,CASSPRPGGAWGAFF